Listed below are T cell receptor beta chains from one sample, sequenced in a study of blood T cells in healthy people across ages. One entry per CDR3 protein, called by TCRdb with MiXCR from the 5' RACE reads. Of around 1.7 million distinct CDR3 sequences listed, roughly 27% are singletons. The sample taken for sequencing was blood. The receptors were sampled from a woman under 40 in good health. Both conserved end residues are part of each CDR3. A D gene is named only where the DNA matches it firmly. Expanded clones get a size class; other rows say once, few or many, or leave the size out.

.,TRBV12-5,TRBJ1-5,few,CASGFHDQPQHF,TGTGCTAGTGGTTTTCACGATCAGCCCCAGCATTTT
.,TRBV7-6,TRBJ2-5,.,CASSLAGDDQYF,TGTGCCAGCAGCTTAGCGGGGGATGATCAGTACTTC
.,TRBV29-1,TRBJ2-1,.,CSVEDRAAQSSYNEQFF,TGCAGCGTTGAAGATCGAGCGGCGCAGAGCTCCTACAATGAGCAGTTCTTC
.,TRBV6-5,TRBJ2-3,few,CASNTTMRADTQYF,TGTGCCAGCAATACGACTATGCGGGCAGATACGCAGTATTTT
.,TRBV7-9,TRBJ1-1,.,CAMEETVNTEAFF,TGTGCCATGGAAGAAACGGTTAACACTGAAGCTTTCTTT
.,TRBV11-2,TRBJ1-1,few,CASSLASKSEAFF,TGTGCCAGCAGCTTAGCTTCCAAGAGTGAAGCTTTCTTT
TRBD1,TRBV7-9,TRBJ2-6,few,CASSFSGTGISGANVLTF,TGTGCCAGCAGCTTTTCCGGGACAGGCATCTCTGGGGCCAACGTCCTGACTTTC
TRBD1,TRBV28,TRBJ2-3,.,CASGGQGSTDTQYF,TGTGCCAGCGGTGGACAGGGAAGCACAGATACGCAGTATTTT
TRBD1,TRBV3-1,TRBJ2-2,.,CASSYTGDIGELFF,TGTGCCAGCAGCTATACAGGGGACATCGGGGAGCTGTTTTTT
TRBD2,TRBV10-2,TRBJ2-3,.,CASSESRLAGGTQYF,TGCGCCAGCAGTGAGTCGAGACTAGCGGGAGGAACGCAGTATTTT
.,TRBV28,TRBJ2-1,.,CAAREETSYNEQFF,TGTGCCGCTAGGGAGGAAACCTCCTACAATGAGCAGTTCTTC
.,TRBV30,TRBJ1-5,.,CAWSARAYQPQHF,TGTGCCTGGAGTGCCAGGGCTTATCAGCCCCAGCATTTT
TRBD2,TRBV28,TRBJ2-5,.,CASGPRRGGKETQYF,TGTGCCAGCGGCCCACGGCGCGGGGGAAAAGAGACCCAGTACTTC
TRBD1,TRBV5-4,TRBJ2-1,.,CASKSGGGSSYNEQFF,TGTGCCAGCAAGTCAGGGGGCGGAAGCTCCTACAATGAGCAGTTCTTC
.,TRBV5-1,TRBJ2-1,many,CASSPEGEEQFF,TGCGCCAGCAGCCCGGAGGGAGAGGAGCAGTTCTTC
.,TRBV24-1,TRBJ2-1,many,CATSDGDSSYNEQFF,TGTGCCACCAGTGACGGGGATAGCTCCTACAATGAGCAGTTCTTC
.,TRBV25-1,TRBJ1-2,.,CASRTVGDPSGYTF,TGTGCCAGCAGGACGGTAGGGGACCCGTCCGGCTACACCTTC
TRBD1,TRBV29-1,TRBJ2-3,few,CSCGQGKRTQYF,TGCAGCTGTGGACAGGGAAAGCGGACGCAGTATTTT
.,TRBV5-1,TRBJ1-6,few,CASKPTAGDNSPLHF,TGCGCCAGCAAACCGACGGCGGGCGATAATTCACCCCTCCACTTT
.,TRBV2,TRBJ2-3,.,CASSRPETTDTQYF,TGTGCCAGCAGCCGCCCAGAGACCACAGATACGCAGTATTTT
.,TRBV7-9,TRBJ2-5,few,CTSSPPWGAETQYF,TGTACCAGCAGCCCCCCCTGGGGGGCGGAGACCCAGTACTTC
TRBD2,TRBV9,TRBJ2-1,.,CASSVNGGSGSTEQFF,TGTGCCAGCAGCGTAAATGGAGGTAGCGGGAGTACTGAGCAGTTCTTC
TRBD2,TRBV6-5,TRBJ2-1,few,CASSSGGLAGGDEQFF,TGTGCCAGCAGCTCGGGCGGACTAGCTGGGGGCGATGAGCAGTTCTTC
TRBD1,TRBV25-1,TRBJ2-7,many,CASGGQGAYEQYF,TGTGCCAGCGGAGGACAGGGGGCCTACGAGCAGTACTTC
.,TRBV20-1,TRBJ2-5,.,CSARHPQRQETQYF,TGCAGTGCTAGACACCCACAGAGACAAGAGACCCAGTACTTC
.,TRBV7-9,TRBJ1-3,few,CASSLAAGNTIYF,TGTGCCAGCAGCTTAGCTGCGGGAAACACCATATATTTT
TRBD1,TRBV19,TRBJ2-5,few,CASSSPGTGAGEQYF,TGTGCCAGTAGTAGTCCCGGGACAGGGGCGGGGGAGCAGTACTTC
TRBD2,TRBV20-1,TRBJ2-5,many,CSARHLGRVETQYF,TGCAGTGCTAGACACCTAGGGAGGGTAGAGACCCAGTACTTC
.,TRBV12-3/TRBV12-4,TRBJ1-1,few,CASRAAQGRSTEAFF,TGTGCCAGCAGAGCTGCACAGGGTCGGAGCACTGAAGCTTTCTTT
.,TRBV4-1,TRBJ1-1,few,CASSQSGRADTEAFF,TGCGCCAGCAGCCAATCGGGCAGGGCGGACACTGAAGCTTTCTTT
TRBD2,TRBV15,TRBJ2-7,few,CATSKPGLAGAEQYF,TGTGCCACCAGCAAACCGGGACTAGCGGGGGCCGAGCAGTACTTC
.,TRBV19,TRBJ2-1,.,CASSTQGANNEQFF,TGTGCCAGTAGTACACAGGGTGCAAACAATGAGCAGTTCTTC
.,TRBV29-1,TRBJ2-7,many,CSVEDPNGVYEQYF,TGCAGCGTTGAAGATCCAAACGGGGTGTACGAGCAGTACTTC
TRBD2,TRBV11-2,TRBJ2-7,few,CASSGAGGNSYEQYF,TGTGCCAGCAGCGGCGCCGGGGGGAACTCCTACGAGCAGTACTTC
.,TRBV12-3/TRBV12-4,TRBJ1-2,few,CASRLPGTESSGYTF,TGTGCCAGCAGATTACCGGGGACGGAGTCTTCTGGCTACACCTTC
.,TRBV29-1,TRBJ2-7,.,CSVELGVVDEQYF,TGCAGCGTTGAATTGGGGGTCGTCGACGAGCAGTACTTC
TRBD1,TRBV7-2,TRBJ2-3,.,CASRRDRGDTQYF,TGTGCCAGCAGGAGAGACAGGGGAGATACGCAGTATTTT
.,TRBV9,TRBJ1-2,many,CASSPTGQGNYGYTF,TGTGCCAGCAGCCCAACAGGTCAGGGTAACTATGGCTACACCTTC
TRBD1,TRBV2,TRBJ1-4,once,CVSRQGKEKLFF,TGTGTCAGCCGACAGGGGAAGGAAAAACTGTTTTTT
.,TRBV5-1,TRBJ2-1,once,CASSRSDSLPEQFF,TGCGCCAGCAGCCGCTCGGACAGCCTTCCCGAGCAGTTCTTC